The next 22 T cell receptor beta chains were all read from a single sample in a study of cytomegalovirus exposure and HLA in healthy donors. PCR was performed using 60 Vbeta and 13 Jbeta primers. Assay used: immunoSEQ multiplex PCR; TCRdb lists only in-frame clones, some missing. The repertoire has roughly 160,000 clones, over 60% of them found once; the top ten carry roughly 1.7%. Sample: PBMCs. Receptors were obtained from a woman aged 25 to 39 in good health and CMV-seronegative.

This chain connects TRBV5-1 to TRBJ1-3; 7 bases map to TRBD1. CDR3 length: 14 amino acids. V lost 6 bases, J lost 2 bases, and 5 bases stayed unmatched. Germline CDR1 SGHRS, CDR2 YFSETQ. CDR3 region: CASKPQGAGNTIYF. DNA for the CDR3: TGCGCCAGCAAGCCGCAGGGGGCTGGAAACACCATATATTTT.

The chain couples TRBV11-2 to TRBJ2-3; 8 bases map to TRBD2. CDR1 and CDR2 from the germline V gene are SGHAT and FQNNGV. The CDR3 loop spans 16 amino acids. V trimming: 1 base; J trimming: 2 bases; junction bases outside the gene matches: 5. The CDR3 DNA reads TGTGCCAGCAGCTTAGGGTTCGGGGGGGCCACAGATACGCAGTATTTT. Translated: CASSLGFGGATDTQYF.

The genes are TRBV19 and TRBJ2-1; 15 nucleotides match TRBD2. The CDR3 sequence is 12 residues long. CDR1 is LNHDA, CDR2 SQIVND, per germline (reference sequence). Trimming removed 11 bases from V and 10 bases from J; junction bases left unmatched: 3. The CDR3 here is CASGTSGREQFF. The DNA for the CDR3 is TGTGCCTCCGGGACTAGCGGGAGGGAGCAGTTCTTC.

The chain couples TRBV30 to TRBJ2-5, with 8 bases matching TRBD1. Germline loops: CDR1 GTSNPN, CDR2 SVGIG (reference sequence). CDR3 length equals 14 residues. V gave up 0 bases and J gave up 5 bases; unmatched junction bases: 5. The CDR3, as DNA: TGTGCCTGGAGTGTACAGGGGGTCGCGGAGACCCAGTACTTC. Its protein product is CAWSVQGVAETQYF.

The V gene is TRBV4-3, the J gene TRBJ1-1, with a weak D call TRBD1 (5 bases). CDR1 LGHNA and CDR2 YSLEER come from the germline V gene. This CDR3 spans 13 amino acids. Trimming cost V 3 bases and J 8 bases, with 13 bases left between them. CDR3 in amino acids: CASSQVREDEAFF. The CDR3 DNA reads TGCGCCAGCAGCCAGGTCAGGGAGGACGAAGCTTTCTTT.

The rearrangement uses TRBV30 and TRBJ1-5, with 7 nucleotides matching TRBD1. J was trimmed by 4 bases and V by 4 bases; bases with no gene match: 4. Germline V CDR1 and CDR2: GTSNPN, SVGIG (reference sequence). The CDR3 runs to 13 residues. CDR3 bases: TGTGCCTGGAAAGGGACAGTAAATCAGCCCCAGCATTTT. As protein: CAWKGTVNQPQHF.

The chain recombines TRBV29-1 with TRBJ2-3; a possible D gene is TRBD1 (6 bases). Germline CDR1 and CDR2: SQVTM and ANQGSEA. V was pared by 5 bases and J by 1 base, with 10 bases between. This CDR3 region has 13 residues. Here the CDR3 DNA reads TGCAGCGTTCCGGCAGGGGGCACAGATACGCAGTATTTT. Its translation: CSVPAGGTDTQYF.

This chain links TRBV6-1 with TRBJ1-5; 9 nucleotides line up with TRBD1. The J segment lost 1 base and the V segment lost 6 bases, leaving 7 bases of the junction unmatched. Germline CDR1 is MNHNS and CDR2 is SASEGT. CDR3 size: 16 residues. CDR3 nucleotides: TGTGCCAGCAGGGAACAGGGGGCGGCCAGCAATCAGCCCCAGCATTTT. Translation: CASREQGAASNQPQHF.

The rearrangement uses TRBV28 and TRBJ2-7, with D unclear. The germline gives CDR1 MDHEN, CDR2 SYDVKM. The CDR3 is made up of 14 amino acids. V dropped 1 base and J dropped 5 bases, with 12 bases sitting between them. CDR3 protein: CASSLSPSTNEQYF. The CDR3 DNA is TGTGCCAGCAGTTTATCGCCATCCACTAACGAGCAGTACTTC. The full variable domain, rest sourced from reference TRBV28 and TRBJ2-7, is DVKVTQSSRYLVKRTGEKVFLECVQDMDHENMFWYRQDPGLGLRLIYFSYDVKMKEKGDIPEGYSVSREKKERFSLILESASTNQTSMYLCASSLSPSTNEQYFGPGTRLTVT.

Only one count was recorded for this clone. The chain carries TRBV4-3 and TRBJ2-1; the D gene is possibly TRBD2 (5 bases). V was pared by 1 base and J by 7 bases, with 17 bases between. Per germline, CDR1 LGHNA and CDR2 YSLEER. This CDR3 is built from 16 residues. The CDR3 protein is CASSQGILEGVNEQFF. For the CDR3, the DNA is TGCGCCAGCAGCCAAGGCATACTAGAGGGAGTGAATGAGCAGTTCTTC.

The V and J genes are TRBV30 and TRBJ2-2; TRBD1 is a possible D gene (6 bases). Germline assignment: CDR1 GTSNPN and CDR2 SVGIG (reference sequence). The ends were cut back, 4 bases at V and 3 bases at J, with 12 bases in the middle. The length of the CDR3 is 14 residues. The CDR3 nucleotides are TGTGCCTGGACCGGGACACTCTACACCGGGGAGCTGTTTTTT. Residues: CAWTGTLYTGELFF.

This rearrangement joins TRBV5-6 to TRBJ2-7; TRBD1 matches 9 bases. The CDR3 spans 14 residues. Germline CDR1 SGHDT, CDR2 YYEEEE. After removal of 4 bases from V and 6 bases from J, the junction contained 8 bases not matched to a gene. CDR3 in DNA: TGTGCCAGCAGCGCCGGGACAGGGATTGGCGAGCAGTACTTC. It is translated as CASSAGTGIGEQYF. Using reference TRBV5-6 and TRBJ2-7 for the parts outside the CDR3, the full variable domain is DAGVTQSPTHLIKTRGQQVTLRCSPKSGHDTVSWYQQALGQGPQFIFQYYEEEERQRGNFPDRFSGHQFPNYSSELNVNALLLGDSALYLCASSAGTGIGEQYFGPGTRLTVT.

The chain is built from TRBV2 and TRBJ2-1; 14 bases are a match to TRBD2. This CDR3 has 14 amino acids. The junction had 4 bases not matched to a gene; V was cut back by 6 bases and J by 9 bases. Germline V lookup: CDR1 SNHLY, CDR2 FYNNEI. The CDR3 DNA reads TGTGCCAGCAGGGAGACTAGCGGGGGGGCTGAGCAGTTCTTC. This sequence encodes CASRETSGGAEQFF.

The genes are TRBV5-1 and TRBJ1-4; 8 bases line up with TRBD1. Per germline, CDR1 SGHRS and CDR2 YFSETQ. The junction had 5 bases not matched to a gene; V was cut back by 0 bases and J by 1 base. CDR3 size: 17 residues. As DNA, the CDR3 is TGCGCCAGCAGCTTGGGGACAGGGTATCGAACTAATGAAAAACTGTTTTTT. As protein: CASSLGTGYRTNEKLFF. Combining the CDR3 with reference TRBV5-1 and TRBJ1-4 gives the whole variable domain KAGVTQTPRYLIKTRGQQVTLSCSPISGHRSVSWYQQTPGQGLQFLFEYFSETQRNKGNFPGRFSGRQFSNSRSEMNVSTLELGDSALYLCASSLGTGYRTNEKLFFGSGTQLSVL.

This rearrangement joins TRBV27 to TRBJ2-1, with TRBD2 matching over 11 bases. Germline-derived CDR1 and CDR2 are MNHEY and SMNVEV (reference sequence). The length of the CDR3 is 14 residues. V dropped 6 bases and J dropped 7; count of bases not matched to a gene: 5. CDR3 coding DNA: TGTGCCAGCAGGACTAGCGGGGTAGGGAATGAGCAGTTCTTC. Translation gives CASRTSGVGNEQFF.

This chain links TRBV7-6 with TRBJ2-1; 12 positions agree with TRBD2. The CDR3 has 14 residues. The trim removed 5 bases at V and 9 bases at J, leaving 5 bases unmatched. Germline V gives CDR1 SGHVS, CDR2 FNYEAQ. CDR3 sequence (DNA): TGTGCCAGCAGCCTTCGACTAGCGGGGGCTGAGCAGTTCTTC. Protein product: CASSLRLAGAEQFF.

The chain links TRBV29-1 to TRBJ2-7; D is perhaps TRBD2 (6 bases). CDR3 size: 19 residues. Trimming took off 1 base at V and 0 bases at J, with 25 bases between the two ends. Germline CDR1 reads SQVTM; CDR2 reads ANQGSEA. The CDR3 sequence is CSVEVRTSRRDRVSYEQYF. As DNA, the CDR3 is TGCAGCGTTGAAGTTCGTACTAGTAGGAGGGATAGGGTCTCCTACGAGCAGTACTTC.

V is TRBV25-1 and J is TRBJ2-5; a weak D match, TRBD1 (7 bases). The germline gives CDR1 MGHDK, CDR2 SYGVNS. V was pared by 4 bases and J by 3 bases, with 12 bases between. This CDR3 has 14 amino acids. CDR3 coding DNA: TGTGCCAGCAGTGTCAGGGGGGAGGAAGAGACCCAGTACTTC. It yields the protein CASSVRGEEETQYF. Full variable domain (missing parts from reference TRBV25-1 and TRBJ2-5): EADIYQTPRYLVIGTGKKITLECSQTMGHDKMYWYQQDPGMELHLIHYSYGVNSTEKGDLSSESTVSRIRTEHFPLTLESARPSHTSQYLCASSVRGEEETQYFGPGTRLLVL.

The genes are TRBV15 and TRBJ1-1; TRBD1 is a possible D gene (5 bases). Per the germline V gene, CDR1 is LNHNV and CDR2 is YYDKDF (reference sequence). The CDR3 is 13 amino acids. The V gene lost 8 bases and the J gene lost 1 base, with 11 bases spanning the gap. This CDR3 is CATGFDRNTEAFF. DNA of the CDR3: TGTGCCACCGGCTTCGACAGGAACACTGAAGCTTTCTTT.

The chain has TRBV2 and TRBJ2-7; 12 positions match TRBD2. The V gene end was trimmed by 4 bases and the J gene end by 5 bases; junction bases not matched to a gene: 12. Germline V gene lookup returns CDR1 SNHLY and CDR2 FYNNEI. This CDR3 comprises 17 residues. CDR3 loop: CASSGPSGGAIGNEQYF. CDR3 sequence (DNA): TGTGCCAGCAGTGGCCCTAGCGGGGGGGCCATTGGGAACGAGCAGTACTTC.

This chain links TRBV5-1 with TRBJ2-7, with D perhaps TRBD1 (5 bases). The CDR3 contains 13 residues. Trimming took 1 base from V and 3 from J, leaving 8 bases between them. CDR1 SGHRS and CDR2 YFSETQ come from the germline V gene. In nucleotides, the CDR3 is TGCGCCAGCAGCTTGAGGCAGGGCTACGAGCAGTACTTC. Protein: CASSLRQGYEQYF.

CDR3 sequence: CASSPDRANTEAFF. CDR3 DNA sequence: TGTGCCAGCAGCCCAGACAGGGCGAACACTGAAGCTTTCTTT. The V gene is TRBV11-1, the J gene TRBJ1-1; 7 bases agree with TRBD1. CDR1 SGHAT and CDR2 FQDESV come from the germline V gene (reference sequence). The CDR3 contains 14 residues. With V trimmed by 5 bases and J by 1 base, 4 bases remained unmatched.